Listed below are T cell receptor beta chains from one sample, sequenced in a study of molecular identifiers for immune sequencing clone quantification. TCRdb itself ran the PCR reads through MiXCR, one entry per CDR3 protein. The table includes around 480,000 distinct CDR3 sequences, around 23% detected once. Sequencing was done on a sample of naive CD8+ T cells from blood, with Jurkat cell RNA spiked in. These TCRs come from a human donor in good health. Some libraries in this study had Jurkat cell RNA spiked in. CDR3s include the opening cysteine and the closing phenylalanine or tryptophan. A D gene is named only where the DNA matches it firmly. Size is omitted from some rows. Given values are once, few, many or a class for expanded clones.

CDR3nt,CDR3aa,abundance,j_gene,d_gene,v_gene
TGTGCCAGCCGCCCAGGGGAGGGCAATCAGCCCCAGCATTTT,CASRPGEGNQPQHF,-,TRBJ1-5,-,TRBV27
TGTGCCGCGTCCGCTCCCACCCAGGGAATCACTGAAGCTTTCTTT,CAASAPTQGITEAFF,many,TRBJ1-1,-,TRBV13
TGTGCCAGCAGTTTAGGACAGTTCCGAGAGACCCAGTACTTC,CASSLGQFRETQYF,-,TRBJ2-5,-,TRBV2
TGTGCCAGCAGCTTAACGGAAGGACAGGGGGCACCGGAGGGCTACACCTTC,CASSLTEGQGAPEGYTF,-,TRBJ1-2,TRBD1,TRBV7-3
TGTGCCAGCAGCCCCGGGACTAGCGGGTACTTGAACGCCGGGGAGCTGTTTTTT,CASSPGTSGYLNAGELFF,few,TRBJ2-2,TRBD2,TRBV7-6
TGTGCCAGCAGCTTACTAGCGGCCAGGGAGACCCAGTACTTC,CASSLLAARETQYF,few,TRBJ2-5,TRBD2,TRBV6-5
TGTGCCAGCGGCAGGACAGTCGGAATCAATGAGCAGTTCTTC,CASGRTVGINEQFF,few,TRBJ2-1,-,TRBV7-9
TGTGCCAGCAGTTTGGGACTCTACGGGCAGTACTTC,CASSLGLYGQYF,-,TRBJ2-7,-,TRBV6-6
TGTGCCACCCAAGGGGGAAGTCGCGCGGATACGCAGTATTTT,CATQGGSRADTQYF,-,TRBJ2-3,-,TRBV19
TGCAGTGCTGACCTTAGAGGCTACGAGCAGTACTTC,CSADLRGYEQYF,few,TRBJ2-7,-,TRBV20-1
TGTGCCAGCAGCTTGGCCATTAACAACCCCTTCCAAGAGACCCAGTACTTC,CASSLAINNPFQETQYF,many,TRBJ2-5,-,TRBV5-4
TGTGCCAGTAGTATATCTTCGGGAGTCACAGATACGCAGTATTTT,CASSISSGVTDTQYF,few,TRBJ2-3,-,TRBV19
TGTGCCAATAGTATCGGACAAAGCACCGGGGAGCTGTTTTTT,CANSIGQSTGELFF,-,TRBJ2-2,-,TRBV19
TGTGCCAGCAGTTTAGGCAGGACAGGCTATCAGCCCCAGCATTTT,CASSLGRTGYQPQHF,many,TRBJ1-5,TRBD1,TRBV28
TGTGCCAGCACCGGCCGGAGGGCTTGGGGGGTCAATCAGCCCCAGCATTTT,CASTGRRAWGVNQPQHF,few,TRBJ1-5,-,TRBV25-1
TGTGCCAGCAGTTTAGGGGCCCCACCTTATGATACGCAGTATTTT,CASSLGAPPYDTQYF,-,TRBJ2-3,-,TRBV27
TGCGCCAGCAGCTCCGTCTACTTAAGCTCTGGAAACACCATATATTTT,CASSSVYLSSGNTIYF,many,TRBJ1-3,-,TRBV4-1
TGTGCCTGGAAAGACTGGCTTGGCGGGGAGCTGTTTTTT,CAWKDWLGGELFF,-,TRBJ2-2,-,TRBV30
TGTGCCAGCAGGTTTCCGGCCAGCCAAGAGACCCAGTACTTC,CASRFPASQETQYF,-,TRBJ2-5,-,TRBV13
TGTGCCAGCAGCGCTCCAGGGGTGGTCACTGAAGCTTTCTTT,CASSAPGVVTEAFF,many,TRBJ1-1,-,TRBV2